This T cell receptor beta chain was recorded in a study of OX40 agonist ivuxolimab in advanced cancers. As for this clone: Its antigen is unknown.

Study-level results: Nonresponders included some who also had low normalized T-cell clonal expansion.

Sampling times: baseline, cycle 4 day 1, cycle 7 day 1. Sequencing used immunoSEQ multiplex PCR; TCRdb keeps in-frame clones, though not all of them. The table includes some 47,000 clones, about 85% detected once. This TCR derives from an adult with an advanced solid tumor such as melanoma, head and neck, liver or kidney cancer. Sequences were derived from CD4+ or CD8+ T cells sorted from blood, sampled in a trial of the OX40 agonist ivuxolimab.

The CDR3 spells CASSPLDRGRYTF. The DNA for the CDR3 is TGTGCCAGCAGCCCCCTGGACAGGGGACGCTACACCTTC. V usage is TRBV7-2 and J usage is TRBJ1-2; 9 bases are a match to TRBD1. The CDR3 consists of 13 residues. With V trimmed by 5 bases and J by 9 bases, 7 bases remained unmatched. Germline CDR1 and CDR2: SGHTA and FQGNSA.